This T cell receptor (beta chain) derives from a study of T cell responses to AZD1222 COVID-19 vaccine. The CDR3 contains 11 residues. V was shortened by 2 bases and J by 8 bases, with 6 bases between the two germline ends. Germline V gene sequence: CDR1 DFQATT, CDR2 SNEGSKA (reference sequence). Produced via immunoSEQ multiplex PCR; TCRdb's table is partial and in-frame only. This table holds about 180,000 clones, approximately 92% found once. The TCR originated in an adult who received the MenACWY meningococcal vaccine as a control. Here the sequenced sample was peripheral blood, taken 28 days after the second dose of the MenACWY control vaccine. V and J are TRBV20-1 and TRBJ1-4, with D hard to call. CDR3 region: CSARQLEKLFF. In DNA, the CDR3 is TGCAGTGCTAGACAGTTGGAAAAACTGTTTTTT.